The 26 T cell receptor beta chains given below trace back to one sample, sequenced in a study of cytomegalovirus exposure and HLA in healthy donors. Primers for the PCR totalled 60 Vbeta and 13 Jbeta. Only in-frame clones appear in the TCRdb table, and some are missing; sequencing was by immunoSEQ multiplex PCR. Found here are roughly 160,000 clones, roughly 81% of them singletons; the top ten hold under 15%. Sequencing used PBMCs. These receptors were collected from a woman aged 45-59 years in good health and CMV-seronegative.

V and J are TRBV9 and TRBJ1-2; the D gene is possibly TRBD1 (5 bases). The CDR3 extends over 14 amino acids. With 3 bases removed from V and 7 bases from J, the gap between germline ends came to 16 bases. Germline V CDR1 and CDR2: SGDLS, YYNGEE. The CDR3 reads CASSEKNGGGGYTF. CDR3 nucleotide sequence: TGTGCCAGCAGCGAAAAAAACGGCGGGGGTGGCTACACCTTC.

This chain connects TRBV7-2 to TRBJ2-2, with TRBD2 as a possible D gene (6 bases). V was clipped by 1 base and J by 5 bases, with 11 bases between them. The CDR3 is made up of 15 amino acids. CDR1 is SGHTA and CDR2 is FQGNSA in the germline V gene. The CDR3 loop is CASSLGGLMTGELFF. CDR3 sequence (DNA): TGTGCCAGCAGCTTAGGTGGACTAATGACCGGGGAGCTGTTTTTT.

The rearrangement links TRBV7-9 to TRBJ1-1; TRBD1 is a possible D gene (5 bases). V lost 4 bases to trimming and J lost 1 base, with 13 bases between them. The CDR3 runs 15 residues. CDR1 is SEHNR and CDR2 is FQNEAQ in the germline V gene (reference sequence). This chain's CDR3 is CASSSLLTENTEAFF. The CDR3 nucleotides read TGTGCCAGCAGCTCCCTCCTGACAGAGAACACTGAAGCTTTCTTT.

V is TRBV15 and J is TRBJ1-1, with D uncertain. CDR1 and CDR2 (germline): LNHNV, YYDKDF (reference sequence). This CDR3 region has 15 residues. V was pared by 0 bases and J by 1 base, with 9 bases between. The DNA for the CDR3 is TGTGCCACCAGCAGAGAATCCCTAACGAACACTGAAGCTTTCTTT. This sequence encodes CATSRESLTNTEAFF.

The rearrangement joins TRBV4-3 to TRBJ2-3; the match to TRBD1 covers 7 bases. The CDR3 runs to 15 residues. V was clipped by 4 bases and J by 4 bases; unmatched bases: 8. Germline V gene sequence: CDR1 LGHNA, CDR2 YSLEER. The CDR3 DNA sequence: TGCGCCAGCAGCCCCAGGGGGTTTGATGCAGATACGCAGTATTTT. Its protein is CASSPRGFDADTQYF.

The V gene is TRBV7-2, the J gene TRBJ1-2, with 8 bases lining up with TRBD1. In germline, CDR1 is SGHTA, CDR2 FQGNSA. After removal of 7 bases from V and 4 bases from J, the junction contained 11 bases not matched to a gene. The CDR3 is 15 residues long. This CDR3 is CASTRPGGESYGYTF. CDR3 coding DNA: TGTGCCAGCACGCGACCAGGGGGCGAGAGCTATGGCTACACCTTC.

This clone has a single count. This chain links TRBV5-1 with TRBJ1-1; D remains unclear. V lost 1 base and J 4 bases, leaving 17 bases between the germline ends. Looked up from germline, CDR1 is SGHRS and CDR2 is YFSETQ. This CDR3 is 16 amino acids long. The CDR3 DNA follows: TGCGCCAGCAGCTTGCTAGCTTCTGCCTTTTCCACTGAAGCTTTCTTT. The encoded protein is CASSLLASAFSTEAFF. Combining the CDR3 with reference TRBV5-1 and TRBJ1-1 gives the whole variable domain KAGVTQTPRYLIKTRGQQVTLSCSPISGHRSVSWYQQTPGQGLQFLFEYFSETQRNKGNFPGRFSGRQFSNSRSEMNVSTLELGDSALYLCASSLLASAFSTEAFFGQGTRLTVV.

The genes are TRBV19 and TRBJ2-7; D is undetermined. Per the germline V gene, CDR1 is LNHDA and CDR2 is SQIVND (reference sequence). Trimming took off 7 bases at V and 1 base at J, with 11 bases between the two ends. This CDR3 region has 13 residues. For the CDR3, the DNA is TGTGCCAGTAAGGCCACAGATTCCTACGAGCAGTACTTC. Translating gives CASKATDSYEQYF.

This clone was detected a few times. The chain has TRBV5-6 and TRBJ2-7, with D possibly TRBD1 on 6 matching bases. CDR1 and CDR2 (germline): SGHDT, YYEEEE. This CDR3 has 15 amino acids. V lost 4 bases and J 0 bases, leaving 14 bases between the germline ends. CDR3 in DNA: TGTGCCAGCAGCCCGGTACAGGGAAACTCCTACGAGCAGTACTTC. Its protein is CASSPVQGNSYEQYF.

The chain joins TRBV7-2 to TRBJ2-2, with a weak D call TRBD1 (6 bases). Germline CDR1 SGHTA, CDR2 FQGNSA. The CDR3 extends over 16 amino acids. The V and J ends lost 5 bases and 4 bases respectively, with 17 bases between them. This CDR3 is CASSIRQVLSTGELFF. The CDR3 nucleotides read TGTGCCAGCAGCATCCGACAGGTCCTGAGCACCGGGGAGCTGTTTTTT.

The chain has TRBV28 and TRBJ2-1, with TRBD2 identical over 12 bases. The CDR3 loop spans 12 amino acids. The junction had 6 bases not matched to a gene; V was cut back by 6 bases and J by 15 bases. CDR1 and CDR2 from the germline V gene are MDHEN and SYDVKM. The CDR3 region is CASSQGLAGRFF. CDR3 DNA sequence: TGTGCCAGCAGCCAAGGACTAGCGGGACGGTTCTTC.

The genes are TRBV10-3 and TRBJ2-5, with D perhaps TRBD2 (6 bases). Trimming cost V 8 bases and J 3 bases, with 13 bases left between them. The CDR3 is 13 residues long. CDR1 is ENHRY, CDR2 SYGVKD, per germline. The CDR3 sequence is CAIRGGGEETQYF. CDR3 nucleotides: TGTGCCATCCGAGGTGGCGGGGAAGAGACCCAGTACTTC.

The V gene is TRBV7-9, the J gene TRBJ1-1, with D unclear. Trimming removed 7 bases from V and 1 base from J, with 10 bases in between. The CDR3 extends over 13 amino acids. Germline lookup yields CDR1 SEHNR and CDR2 FQNEAQ (reference sequence). In DNA form, the CDR3 reads TGTGCCAGCATCCCAGGAAGGAACACTGAAGCTTTCTTT. This codes for CASIPGRNTEAFF. Full variable domain (outside the CDR3, taken from reference TRBV7-9 and TRBJ1-1): DTGVSQNPRHKITKRGQNVTFRCDPISEHNRLYWYRQTLGQGPEFLTYFQNEAQLEKSRLLSDRFSAERPKGSFSTLEIQRTEQGDSAMYLCASIPGRNTEAFFGQGTRLTVV.

This clone has only a few counts. This chain connects TRBV5-6 to TRBJ1-1; TRBD1 aligns across 10 bases. Per germline, CDR1 SGHDT and CDR2 YYEEEE. The length of the CDR3 is 14 residues. Unmatched junction bases numbered 8, after V lost 4 bases and J lost 8 bases. CDR3 nucleotides: TGTGCCAGCAGCCTGGGGACAGGGGACGAAGAAGCTTTCTTT. The encoded protein is CASSLGTGDEEAFF.

The chain joins TRBV29-1 to TRBJ2-5; perhaps TRBD1 as D (6 bases). The germline V and J ends were trimmed by 5 bases and 2 bases, with 12 bases remaining between them. The CDR3 is made up of 13 amino acids. Looked up from germline, CDR1 is SQVTM and CDR2 is ANQGSEA. CDR3 residues: CSVQGQSQETQYF. The CDR3 nucleotides are TGCAGCGTTCAGGGGCAGAGTCAAGAGACCCAGTACTTC.

The chain is built from TRBV14 and TRBJ1-1; D is ambiguous. The CDR3 covers 12 residues. V was trimmed by 1 base and J by 3 bases, leaving 3 bases between them. Per germline, CDR1 SGHDN and CDR2 FVKESK. CDR3 sequence (DNA): TGTGCCAGCAGCCAAGCTTACACTGAAGCTTTCTTT. The encoded protein is CASSQAYTEAFF.

The V and J genes are TRBV19 and TRBJ2-2; 10 bases fit TRBD1. The trim removed 3 bases at V and 6 bases at J, leaving 7 bases unmatched. Germline V CDR1 and CDR2: LNHDA, SQIVND (reference sequence). CDR3 length: 16 amino acids. The CDR3: CASSIGTGERPGELFF. In DNA form, the CDR3 reads TGTGCCAGTAGTATCGGGACAGGGGAACGGCCCGGGGAGCTGTTTTTT.

A few counts support this clone. V and J are TRBV4-3 and TRBJ2-5; a weak D match, TRBD2 (6 bases). Germline V gives CDR1 LGHNA, CDR2 YSLEER. Trimming shortened V by 8 bases and J by 7 bases, and 20 bases separated the two germline ends. The CDR3 loop spans 14 amino acids. Here the CDR3 reads CASSFEWRGGTQYF. The CDR3 coding sequence is TGCGCCAGCTCATTTGAGTGGCGGGGCGGGACCCAGTACTTC.

This clone was detected only once. This chain connects TRBV10-3 to TRBJ2-7, with TRBD2 matching 10 bases. CDR3 length: 15 residues. J lost 6 bases, V lost 0 bases, and 5 bases had no gene match. CDR1 and CDR2 (germline): ENHRY, SYGVKD. CDR3 sequence: CAISESLAGDGEQYF. CDR3 nucleotides: TGTGCCATCAGTGAGTCGCTAGCGGGAGATGGCGAGCAGTACTTC.

The chain is built from TRBV5-1 and TRBJ2-2; TRBD1 is a possible D gene (5 bases). The V gene's germline CDR1 is SGHRS and CDR2 YFSETQ. This CDR3 is 15 amino acids long. V was shortened by 4 bases and J by 2 bases, with 12 bases between the two germline ends. Here the CDR3 reads CASSPSTDNTGELFF. The CDR3 DNA sequence: TGCGCCAGCAGCCCCTCGACAGATAACACCGGGGAGCTGTTTTTT.

The chain combines TRBV9 with TRBJ2-1; 15 bases align to TRBD2. CDR1 is SGDLS, CDR2 YYNGEE, per germline. Trimming cost V 4 bases and J 8 bases; bases outside gene matches: 7. This CDR3 is 16 amino acids long. CDR3 nucleotides: TGTGCCAGCAGCCCCAGGACTAGCGGGAGGGACCATGAGCAGTTCTTC. Residues: CASSPRTSGRDHEQFF.

The genes are TRBV11-3 and TRBJ2-2, with D possibly TRBD1 on 5 matching bases. Germline CDR1 SGHNT, CDR2 YENEEA. V dropped 6 bases and J dropped 6 bases, with 8 bases sitting between them. The length of the CDR3 is 12 residues. The CDR3 nucleotides are TGTGCCAGCAGTCTAGGGGCCGGGGAGCTGTTTTTT. Its translation is CASSLGAGELFF.

J is TRBJ2-3 and V is TRBV4-2; 10 bases fit TRBD2. Germline lookup yields CDR1 LGHNA and CDR2 YNFKEQ. This CDR3 contains 16 residues. Trimming cost V 0 bases and J 3 bases; bases outside gene matches: 3. In nucleotides, the CDR3 is TGTGCCAGCAGCCAAGAGGGAGCGGGGGGGACAGATACGCAGTATTTT. Its protein is CASSQEGAGGTDTQYF.

The chain joins TRBV5-1 to TRBJ1-5; D not resolved. The CDR3 is 13 amino acids. In germline, CDR1 is SGHRS, CDR2 YFSETQ. With 1 base removed from V and 5 bases from J, the gap between germline ends came to 7 bases. As DNA, the CDR3 is TGCGCCAGCAGCTTGTATGAGGATCAGCCCCAGCATTTT. Protein: CASSLYEDQPQHF.

The rearrangement uses TRBV14 and TRBJ2-2; D gene unclear. CDR1 is SGHDN and CDR2 is FVKESK in the germline V gene. V was trimmed by 0 bases and J by 0 bases, leaving 8 bases between them. The length of the CDR3 is 16 residues. In nucleotides, the CDR3 is TGTGCCAGCAGCCAAGAGACACCCTCGAACACCGGGGAGCTGTTTTTT. Protein: CASSQETPSNTGELFF.

This chain links TRBV7-2 with TRBJ2-5; a possible D gene is TRBD1 (6 bases). The CDR3 totals 13 residues. V was shortened by 2 bases and J by 4 bases, with 8 bases between the two germline ends. The germline V gene encodes CDR1 SGHTA and CDR2 FQGNSA. For the CDR3, the DNA is TGTGCCAGCAGCTTACTACAGGGAGAGACCCAGTACTTC. Its protein is CASSLLQGETQYF.